Detailed here is one T cell receptor beta chain. This sample is drawn from a study of CD8 T cells in Susac syndrome. The V segment lost 6 bases and the J segment 5 bases; nucleotides outside the gene matches: 4. CDR1 is GTSNPN and CDR2 is SVGIG in the germline V gene (reference sequence). CDR3 length: 12 amino acids. A quantity of about 0.45 to 1 ug RNA underwent reverse transcription using random hexamers. Each CDR3 protein is one row after TCRdb ran MiXCR on the immunoSEQ multiplex PCR reads. Of more than 200,000 distinct CDR3 sequences listed, about 94% were seen once; the top ten hold about 0.15%.

The V gene is TRBV30, the J gene TRBJ1-1; 9 nucleotides agree with TRBD1. The source material was CD4+ T cells from PBMCs. This TCR came from a human donor with Susac syndrome. CDR3 coding DNA: TGTGCCTGCCACAGGGGGCGGACTGAAGCTTTCTTT. This sequence encodes CACHRGRTEAFF.